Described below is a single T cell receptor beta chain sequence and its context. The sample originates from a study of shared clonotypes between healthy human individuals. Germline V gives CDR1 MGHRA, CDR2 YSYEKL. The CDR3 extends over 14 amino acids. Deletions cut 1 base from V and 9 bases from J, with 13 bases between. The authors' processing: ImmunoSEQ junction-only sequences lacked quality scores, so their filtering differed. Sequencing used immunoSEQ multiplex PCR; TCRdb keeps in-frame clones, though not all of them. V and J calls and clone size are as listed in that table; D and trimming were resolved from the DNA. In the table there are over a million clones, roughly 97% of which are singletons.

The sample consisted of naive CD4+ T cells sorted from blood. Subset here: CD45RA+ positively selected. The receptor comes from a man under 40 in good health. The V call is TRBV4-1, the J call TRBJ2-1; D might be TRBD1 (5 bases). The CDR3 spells CASSQGGSTGEQFF. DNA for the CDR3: TGCGCCAGCAGCCAAGGGGGCAGTACTGGTGAGCAGTTCTTC.